This entry lists 16 T cell receptor beta chains sequenced from one sample in a study of shared clonotypes between healthy human individuals. Profiling relied on immunoSEQ multiplex PCR, and the TCRdb table lists in-frame clones only, not all of them. The sample records about 490,000 clones, over 70% being singletons. The sequencing sample was made of PBMCs. These receptors were taken from a woman in her forties in good health. Some clones in this sample may be carry-over from other donors' samples.

The rearrangement uses TRBV7-8 and TRBJ2-1; tentative D call: TRBD1 (6 bases). The CDR3 sequence is 14 residues long. Trimming pared 5 bases from V and 4 bases from J, leaving 12 bases between. Germline CDR1 is SGHVS and CDR2 is FQNEAQ. This CDR3 reads CASSTRTGYNEQFF. DNA of the CDR3: TGTGCCAGCAGCACTAGAACAGGGTACAATGAGCAGTTCTTC.

The chain is built from TRBV9 and TRBJ2-3; possible D gene TRBD2, 7 bases. The CDR3 runs to 16 residues. Germline V CDR1 and CDR2: SGDLS, YYNGEE. V lost 3 bases, J lost 3 bases, and 17 bases lay in between. The CDR3 region has the DNA TGTGCCAGCAGCGCCCTAGGGGGGGGTTCAACAGATACGCAGTATTTT. Amino acids: CASSALGGGSTDTQYF.

This chain links TRBV5-1 with TRBJ1-2, with a weak D call TRBD1 (6 bases). V lost 0 bases, J lost 4 bases, and 16 bases lay in between. The V gene's germline CDR1 is SGHRS and CDR2 YFSETQ. This CDR3 contains 16 residues. The CDR3, as DNA: TGCGCCAGCAGCTTGGCGGGGGGGGCAACCAGCTATGGCTACACCTTC. Residues: CASSLAGGATSYGYTF.

This sequence joins TRBV2 and TRBJ2-1, with D perhaps matching TRBD1 (5 bases). V was clipped by 4 bases and J by 6 bases, with 7 bases between them. The CDR3 spans 12 residues. Per germline, CDR1 SNHLY and CDR2 FYNNEI. The CDR3 region has the DNA TGTGCCAGCAGTGGACAGATCAATGAGCAGTTCTTC. Its protein is CASSGQINEQFF.

The chain links TRBV11-2 to TRBJ2-7, with 12 positions matching TRBD2. Germline V gene lookup returns CDR1 SGHAT and CDR2 FQNNGV. The J segment lost 6 bases and the V segment lost 5 bases, leaving 8 bases of the junction unmatched. The CDR3 totals 15 residues. DNA for the CDR3: TGTGCCAGCAGCCCCCTAGCGGGAGGGCTAGGCGAGCAGTACTTC. Translation: CASSPLAGGLGEQYF.

Comment on this clone: The same CDR3 arises from other DNA sequences in this sample as well. This rearrangement joins TRBV5-1 to TRBJ2-5; D is perhaps TRBD1 (7 bases). V lost 0 bases to trimming and J lost 4 bases, with 10 bases between them. The CDR3 covers 14 residues. Germline CDR1 is SGHRS and CDR2 is YFSETQ. The CDR3 loop reads CASSLGQGGETQYF. The CDR3 DNA reads as TGCGCCAGCAGCTTGGGGCAGGGGGGAGAGACCCAGTACTTC.

The sample holds a few counts of this clone. The CDR3 protein is CASSTNRGRNTEAFF. CDR3 coding DNA: TGTGCCAGCAGCACTAACAGGGGGCGGAACACTGAAGCTTTCTTT. V and J are TRBV5-4 and TRBJ1-1, with 9 nucleotides matching TRBD1. CDR1 and CDR2 from the germline V gene are SGHNT and YYREEE (reference sequence). This CDR3 has 15 amino acids. V was clipped by 4 bases and J by 1 base; unmatched bases: 5.

This chain's CDR3 is CASSSASGTKQYF. CDR3 nucleotides: TGTGCCAGCAGTTCGGCCTCCGGGACGAAGCAGTACTTC. This chain joins TRBV27 and TRBJ2-7; D tentatively fits TRBD1 or TRBD2 (5 bases each). Germline loops: CDR1 MNHEY, CDR2 SMNVEV (reference sequence). The length of the CDR3 is 13 residues. The V end was cut by 4 bases, the J end by 8 bases, with 15 bases between.

The chain has TRBV5-8 and TRBJ2-4; 8 positions agree with TRBD1. Germline CDR1 reads SGHTS; CDR2 reads YDEGEE. The junction had 2 bases not matched to a gene; V was cut back by 3 bases and J by 0 bases. CDR3 length equals 15 residues. CDR3 DNA: TGTGCCAGCAGCTCACAGGGGGTAGCCAAAAACATTCAGTACTTC. Residues: CASSSQGVAKNIQYF.

This clone occurred a few times. The chain recombines TRBV19 with TRBJ2-7, with 14 bases that match TRBD2. The J segment lost 5 bases and the V segment lost 5 bases, leaving 8 bases of the junction unmatched. The CDR3 contains 16 residues. Germline V CDR1 and CDR2: LNHDA, SQIVND (reference sequence). CDR3 amino acids: CASSVGLAGVAHEQYF. In DNA form, the CDR3 reads TGTGCCAGTAGTGTGGGACTAGCGGGAGTAGCCCACGAGCAGTACTTC.

The rearrangement links TRBV18 to TRBJ1-5; 10 positions agree with TRBD1. V dropped 5 bases and J dropped 0; count of bases not matched to a gene: 4. The CDR3 consists of 16 residues. CDR1 is KGHSH, CDR2 LQKENI, per germline. The CDR3 region has the DNA TGTGCCAGCTCATCAGGGACAGGGGCTAGCAATCAGCCCCAGCATTTT. Translation: CASSSGTGASNQPQHF.

This sequence joins TRBV18 and TRBJ1-1; perhaps TRBD1 as D (5 bases). This CDR3 is built from 14 residues. Germline lookup yields CDR1 KGHSH and CDR2 LQKENI. Trimming removed 3 bases at V and 0 bases at J, with 8 bases between. The CDR3 is CASSPGQMNTEAFF. The CDR3 nucleotides are TGTGCCAGCTCACCGGGGCAGATGAACACTGAAGCTTTCTTT.

In its sample, this clone was seen many times. Other nucleotide sequences in the sample specify the same CDR3. The chain combines TRBV4-3 with TRBJ2-1; TRBD2 might be the D (5 bases). Trimming took off 5 bases at V and 5 bases at J, with 7 bases between the two ends. The V gene's germline CDR1 is LGHNA and CDR2 YSLEER. This CDR3 contains 12 residues. The CDR3 loop reads CASSDGNNEQFF. The CDR3 nucleotides read TGCGCCAGCAGCGACGGGAACAATGAGCAGTTCTTC.

The chain joins TRBV7-9 to TRBJ1-3; possibly TRBD1 for D (6 bases). The CDR3 sequence is 16 residues long. The V gene lost 7 bases and the J gene lost 2 bases, with 18 bases spanning the gap. CDR1 is SEHNR, CDR2 FQNEAQ, per germline (reference sequence). The CDR3 bases are TGTGCCAGCATCCTTGACCGCGGGGGGCCTGGAAACACCATATATTTT. Protein: CASILDRGGPGNTIYF.

The chain carries TRBV5-1 and TRBJ2-1; 8 bases are a match to TRBD2. CDR3 size: 15 residues. Germline assignment: CDR1 SGHRS and CDR2 YFSETQ. V shed 2 bases, J shed 5 bases, and the junction held 6 bases outside the gene matches. CDR3 coding DNA: TGCGCCAGCAGCTTCGTAGCGGGAAGCCACAATGAGCAGTTCTTC. Translation: CASSFVAGSHNEQFF.

Regarding this clone: A much more abundant neighbour one base away suggests this may be a read error. V gene TRBV10-3 combines with J gene TRBJ2-1; maybe TRBD2 (6 bases). Per the germline V gene, CDR1 is ENHRY and CDR2 is SYGVKD. This CDR3 region has 15 residues. Deletions cut 5 bases from V and 8 bases from J, with 19 bases between. The DNA for the CDR3 is TGTGCCATCAGTACGGGGGTGGCTAGTTTTGATGAGCAGTTCTTC. The encoded protein is CAISTGVASFDEQFF.